Following are 5 T cell receptor beta chains from one sample sequenced in a study of T cell responses to AZD1222 COVID-19 vaccine. Some clones are missing from TCRdb's copy, which holds only in-frame ones; the method was immunoSEQ multiplex PCR. The sample lists 100,000 to 150,000 clones; over 75% were seen once. The sequences come from peripheral blood, collected on day 0 of AZD1222 vaccination. The receptors were gathered from an adult in good health.

This chain links TRBV5-4 with TRBJ2-1; D perhaps matches TRBD1 (5 bases). V gave up 5 bases and J gave up 5 bases, with 20 bases separating them. CDR1 is SGHNT and CDR2 is YYREEE in the germline V gene (reference sequence). The CDR3 consists of 16 residues. Here the CDR3 DNA reads TGTGCCAGCAGTTTACTACCAGGGTTTTTCGACAATGAGCAGTTCTTC. Translation: CASSLLPGFFDNEQFF.

The CDR3 DNA is TGTGCCAGCAGCACCATCAACAGGGACTATGGCTACACCTTC. The encoded protein is CASSTINRDYGYTF. The chain links TRBV11-2 to TRBJ1-2, with a weak D call TRBD1 (6 bases). From germline, CDR1 is SGHAT and CDR2 FQNNGV. V lost 5 bases and J 3 bases, leaving 13 bases between the germline ends. The CDR3 loop spans 14 amino acids.

The chain has TRBV7-7 and TRBJ1-5, with D possibly being TRBD1 (6 bases). The CDR3 is 16 amino acids. V gave up 6 bases and J gave up 2 bases, with 17 bases separating them. The V gene's germline CDR1 is SSHAT and CDR2 FNYEAQ (reference sequence). The CDR3 loop reads CASRPQGSEGNQPQHF. CDR3 coding DNA: TGTGCCAGCAGACCACAGGGATCTGAGGGCAATCAGCCCCAGCATTTT. Supplemented by reference TRBV7-7 and TRBJ1-5, the full variable domain reads GAGVSQSPRYKVTKRGQDVTLRCDPISSHATLYWYQQALGQGPEFLTYFNYEAQPDKSGLPSDRFSAERPEGSISTLTIQRTEQRDSAMYRCASRPQGSEGNQPQHFGDGTRLSIL.

J is TRBJ1-4 and V is TRBV19; the D gene is possibly TRBD1 (5 bases). This CDR3 has 16 amino acids. With 5 bases removed from V and 3 bases from J, the gap between germline ends came to 16 bases. In germline, CDR1 is LNHDA, CDR2 SQIVND (reference sequence). CDR3 nucleotides: TGTGCCAGTAGTTTCCTCCGGGACGGGTCTAATGAAAAACTGTTTTTT. This gives the protein CASSFLRDGSNEKLFF.

The rearrangement uses TRBV9 and TRBJ1-1; TRBD1 agrees at 7 bases. V shed 5 bases and J 7 bases; nucleotides not matched to a gene: 14. Looked up from germline, CDR1 is SGDLS and CDR2 is YYNGEE. The CDR3 totals 15 residues. CDR3 sequence reads: CASSSTGVRGDEAFF. The CDR3 nucleotides read TGTGCCAGCAGTTCAACAGGGGTTCGGGGGGATGAAGCTTTCTTT.